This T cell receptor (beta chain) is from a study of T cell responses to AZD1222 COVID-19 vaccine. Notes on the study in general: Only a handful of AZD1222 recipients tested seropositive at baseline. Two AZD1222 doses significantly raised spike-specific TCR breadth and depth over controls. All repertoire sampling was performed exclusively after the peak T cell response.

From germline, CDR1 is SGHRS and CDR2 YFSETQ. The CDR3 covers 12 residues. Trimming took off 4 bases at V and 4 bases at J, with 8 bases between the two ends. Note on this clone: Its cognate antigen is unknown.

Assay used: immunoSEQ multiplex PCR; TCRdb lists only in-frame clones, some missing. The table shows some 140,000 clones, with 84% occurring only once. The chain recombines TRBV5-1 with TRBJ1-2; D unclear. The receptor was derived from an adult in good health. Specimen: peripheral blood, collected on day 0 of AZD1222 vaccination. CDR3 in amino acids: CASSADVYGYTF. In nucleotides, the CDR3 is TGCGCCAGCAGCGCGGACGTCTATGGCTACACCTTC.